This T cell receptor beta chain is drawn from a study of T-cell reconstitution after alpha-beta-depleted transplantation in children. CDR3 length: 15 amino acids. The V and J ends lost 6 bases and 0 bases respectively, with 12 bases between them. CDR1 and CDR2 from the germline V gene are MNHEY and SMNVEV (reference sequence). Study results and caveats: After transplant, at about two months, alpha-beta T cells were reportedly derived from several hundred expanded graft clones.

A word on this clonotype: Its antigen is as yet unknown.

The TCRbeta library incorporated unique molecular identifiers. Each CDR3 protein gets one entry after TCRdb re-called the PCR reads with MiXCR. The data show 480,000 or so distinct CDR3 sequences, with 10% seen just once and just over 2% held by the top ten. The receptor's source is a child aged 2 to 15 with inherited bone marrow failure, due to receive a stem cell transplant. The J gene is TRBJ1-3, the V gene TRBV27, with a weak D call TRBD1 (6 bases). The sample in question was PBMCs, obtained before TCRalphabeta/CD19-depleted stem cell transplant. CDR3 DNA sequence: TGTGCCAGCAGGAGGGGGGGGACCTCTGGAAACACCATATATTTT. Its translation: CASRRGGTSGNTIYF.